Listed here are 8 T cell receptor beta chains from one sample, sequenced in a study of T cells in tumors after PD-1 blockade. Assay used: immunoSEQ multiplex PCR; TCRdb lists only in-frame clones, some missing. This table holds roughly 14,000 clones, roughly 87% found once. Here the sequenced sample was PBMCs, taken after anti-PD-1 treatment. These receptors all come from a human donor with basal cell carcinoma.

The rearrangement links TRBV15 to TRBJ1-1, with no clear D. The V and J ends lost 0 bases and 1 base respectively, with 6 bases between them. The CDR3 contains 14 residues. From germline, CDR1 is LNHNV and CDR2 YYDKDF (reference sequence). In DNA form, the CDR3 reads TGTGCCACCAGCAGAGATCGTTGGAACACTGAAGCTTTCTTT. It codes for CATSRDRWNTEAFF.

This chain joins TRBV29-1 and TRBJ2-6; no reliable D call. Germline-derived CDR1 and CDR2 are SQVTM and ANQGSEA. Trimming removed 5 bases at V and 1 base at J, with 6 bases between. This CDR3 is 13 amino acids long. CDR3 nucleotides: TGCAGCGTTTCGGTATCTGGGGCCAACGTCCTGACTTTC. Translating it yields CSVSVSGANVLTF.

The gene calls are TRBV5-1 and TRBJ2-3, with TRBD1 identical over 9 bases. This CDR3 is 18 amino acids long. V trimming: 4 bases; J trimming: 2 bases; junction bases outside the gene matches: 14. Germline values: CDR1 SGHRS, CDR2 YFSETQ. As DNA, the CDR3 is TGCGCCAGCAGCATGCAACCGGGACAGGGAGGTTTCACAGATACGCAGTATTTT. This encodes CASSMQPGQGGFTDTQYF.

V and J are TRBV5-1 and TRBJ2-7; D possibly matches TRBD1 or TRBD2 (5 bases each). This CDR3 region has 14 residues. Between the trimmed V and J ends, which lost 5 bases and 1 base, there was a span of 13 bases. Germline V CDR1 and CDR2: SGHRS, YFSETQ. The CDR3 DNA is TGCGCCAGCAGAGAACAGGAGGAGTCCTACGAGCAGTACTTC. Translation: CASREQEESYEQYF.

The CDR3, as DNA: TGTGCCAGCAGCTTAGAAGGACACATCCAAGAGACCCAGTACTTC. It yields the protein CASSLEGHIQETQYF. The rearrangement uses TRBV7-2 and TRBJ2-5; possible D gene TRBD1, 5 bases. Trimming cost V 1 base and J 1 base, with 10 bases left between them. The CDR3 runs to 15 residues. The germline gives CDR1 SGHTA, CDR2 FQGNSA.

CDR3 nucleotide sequence: TGCGCCAGCACCCTAGCTGATACGCAGTATTTT. Protein sequence: CASTLADTQYF. V is TRBV23-1 and J is TRBJ2-3; weak D call: TRBD2 (5 bases). TRBV23-1 has ORF status, its function being uncertain. CDR3 length: 11 amino acids. Between the trimmed V and J ends, which lost 7 bases and 6 bases, there was a span of 8 bases.

V and J are TRBV6-6 and TRBJ2-1, with unresolved D. CDR1 and CDR2 (germline): MNHNY, SVGAGI (reference sequence). Trimming shortened V by 6 bases and J by 1 base, and 4 bases separated the two germline ends. The CDR3 is made up of 12 amino acids. The CDR3 nucleotides read TGTGCCAGCAGCGGATCCTACAATGAGCAGTTCTTC. Amino acid sequence: CASSGSYNEQFF.

Comments on this clone: At one end, the junction sequence differs from germline, possibly due to a read error. The chain has TRBV2 and TRBJ2-1; TRBD2 aligns across 8 bases. Per germline, CDR1 SNHLY and CDR2 FYNNEI. The CDR3 runs to 19 residues. The CDR3 reads CARSHGGARVGSSYNEQFF. In nucleotides, the CDR3 is TGTGCCCGCAGTCACGGGGGGGCGCGGGTGGGGAGCTCCTACAATGAGCAGTTCTTC.